Following are 8 T cell receptor beta chains from one sample sequenced in a study of T cell responses to AZD1222 COVID-19 vaccine. Clones were sequenced by immunoSEQ multiplex PCR, and TCRdb holds only the in-frame ones, with some missing. The sample consists of 100,000 to 150,000 clones, roughly 88% of them appearing once. The sample was peripheral blood, taken on day 0 of MenACWY control vaccination. The origin of the receptors is an adult in good health.

The chain recombines TRBV5-5 with TRBJ1-6; 7 nucleotides agree with TRBD1. The J segment lost 7 bases and the V segment lost 6 bases, leaving 10 bases of the junction unmatched. Looked up from germline, CDR1 is SGHKS and CDR2 is YYEKEE (reference sequence). The CDR3 extends over 15 amino acids. The CDR3 here is CASTARDSKNSPLHF. Here the CDR3 DNA reads TGTGCCAGCACCGCGCGGGACAGTAAAAATTCACCCCTCCACTTT.

CDR3 sequence (DNA): TGTGCCAGCAGTCCAGGGACTAGCGAAACCTACGAGCAGTACTTC. Residues: CASSPGTSETYEQYF. J is TRBJ2-7 and V is TRBV28; TRBD2 matches 10 bases. Germline lookup yields CDR1 MDHEN and CDR2 SYDVKM. The CDR3 has 15 residues. The J segment lost 2 bases and the V segment lost 5 bases, leaving 6 bases of the junction unmatched. Filled out from reference TRBV28 and TRBJ2-7, the complete variable domain reads DVKVTQSSRYLVKRTGEKVFLECVQDMDHENMFWYRQDPGLGLRLIYFSYDVKMKEKGDIPEGYSVSREKKERFSLILESASTNQTSMYLCASSPGTSETYEQYFGPGTRLTVT.

The CDR3 region is CASSLLKQPQHF. CDR3 coding DNA: TGTGCCAGCAGCCTTTTGAAGCAGCCCCAGCATTTT. The chain uses TRBV28 and TRBJ1-5; D uncertain. Per germline, CDR1 MDHEN and CDR2 SYDVKM. This CDR3 has 12 residues. Trimming removed 6 bases from V and 7 bases from J, with 10 bases in between. Variable domain in full (rest from reference TRBV28 and TRBJ1-5): DVKVTQSSRYLVKRTGEKVFLECVQDMDHENMFWYRQDPGLGLRLIYFSYDVKMKEKGDIPEGYSVSREKKERFSLILESASTNQTSMYLCASSLLKQPQHFGDGTRLSIL.

This chain links TRBV7-9 with TRBJ2-7; tentative D call: TRBD1 (6 bases). Trimming pared 1 base from V and 2 bases from J, leaving 12 bases between. The CDR3 contains 15 residues. From germline, CDR1 is SEHNR and CDR2 FQNEAQ (reference sequence). The CDR3 coding sequence is TGTGCCAGCAGCTTAGAATCGACAGGCGCCTACGAGCAGTACGTC. Its translation: CASSLESTGAYEQYV.

J is TRBJ1-5 and V is TRBV2; 8 nucleotides line up with TRBD1. The V and J ends lost 8 bases and 1 base, in that order; junction bases with no gene match: 7. CDR1 and CDR2 from the germline V gene are SNHLY and FYNNEI. This CDR3 contains 15 residues. The CDR3, as DNA: TGTGCCAGCGGACAGGGTGGTACGAGCAATCAGCCCCAGCATTTT. It yields the protein CASGQGGTSNQPQHF.

The chain is built from TRBV6-5 and TRBJ1-4; 10 bases map to TRBD1. Germline V lookup: CDR1 MNHEY, CDR2 SVGAGI. CDR3 size: 15 residues. Losses at the gene ends were 1 base for V and 6 bases for J; bases not matched to a gene: 2. CDR3 bases: TGTGCCAGCAGTTACTGGACAGGGGGAGATGAAAAACTGTTTTTT. Its translation is CASSYWTGGDEKLFF.

The chain links TRBV6-4 to TRBJ1-5; maybe TRBD1 (6 bases). The CDR3 consists of 15 residues. Germline CDR1 and CDR2: MRHNA and SNTAGT. V lost 6 bases to trimming and J lost 7 bases, with 19 bases between them. Written as DNA, the CDR3 is TGTGCCAGCAGCCGGATACAGGGCCCATGGCAGCCCCAGCATTTT. Protein: CASSRIQGPWQPQHF.

This clone occurred a few times. This specimen includes other DNA sequences encoding the same CDR3. V is TRBV6-5 and J is TRBJ2-3; unclear D gene. The germline V gene has CDR1 MNHEY and CDR2 SVGAGI. The V gene lost 6 bases and the J gene lost 0 bases, with 4 bases spanning the gap. This CDR3 spans 12 amino acids. The CDR3 DNA sequence: TGTGCCAGCAGGACGAGCACAGATACGCAGTATTTT. Amino acids: CASRTSTDTQYF.